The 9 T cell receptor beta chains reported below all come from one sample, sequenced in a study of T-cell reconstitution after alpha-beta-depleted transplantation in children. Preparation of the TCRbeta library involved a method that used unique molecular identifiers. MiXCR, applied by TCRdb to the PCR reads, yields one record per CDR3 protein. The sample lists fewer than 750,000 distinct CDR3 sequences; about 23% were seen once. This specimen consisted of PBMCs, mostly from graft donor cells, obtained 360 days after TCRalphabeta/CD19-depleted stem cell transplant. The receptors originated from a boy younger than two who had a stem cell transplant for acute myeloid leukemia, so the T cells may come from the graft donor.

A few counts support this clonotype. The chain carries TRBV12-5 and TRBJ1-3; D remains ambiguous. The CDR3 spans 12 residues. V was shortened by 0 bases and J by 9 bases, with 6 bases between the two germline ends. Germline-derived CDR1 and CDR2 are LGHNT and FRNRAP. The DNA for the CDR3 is TGTGCTAGTGGTTTGGTGGGGAGCACCATATATTTT. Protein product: CASGLVGSTIYF.

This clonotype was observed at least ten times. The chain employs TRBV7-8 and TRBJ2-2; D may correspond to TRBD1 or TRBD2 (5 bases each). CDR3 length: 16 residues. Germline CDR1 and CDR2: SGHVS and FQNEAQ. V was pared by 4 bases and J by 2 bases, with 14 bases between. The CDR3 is CASSSRLWDNTGELFF. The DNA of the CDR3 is TGTGCCAGCAGCTCACGGCTGTGGGACAACACCGGGGAGCTGTTTTTT.

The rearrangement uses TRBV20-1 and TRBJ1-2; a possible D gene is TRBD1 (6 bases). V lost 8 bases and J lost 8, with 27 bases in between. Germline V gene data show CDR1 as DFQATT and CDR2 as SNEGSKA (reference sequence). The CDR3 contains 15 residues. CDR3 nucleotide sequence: TGCAGTCTTGGACCCAACAGACCCAGGGGCGTGGGCTACACCTTC. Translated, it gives CSLGPNRPRGVGYTF.

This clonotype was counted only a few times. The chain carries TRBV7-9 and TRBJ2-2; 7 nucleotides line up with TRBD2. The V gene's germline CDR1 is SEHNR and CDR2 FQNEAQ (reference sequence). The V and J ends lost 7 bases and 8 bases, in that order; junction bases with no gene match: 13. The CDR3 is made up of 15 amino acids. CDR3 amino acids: CASTDGGTAEGELFF. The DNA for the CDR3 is TGTGCCAGCACCGACGGGGGGACCGCGGAAGGGGAGCTGTTTTTT.

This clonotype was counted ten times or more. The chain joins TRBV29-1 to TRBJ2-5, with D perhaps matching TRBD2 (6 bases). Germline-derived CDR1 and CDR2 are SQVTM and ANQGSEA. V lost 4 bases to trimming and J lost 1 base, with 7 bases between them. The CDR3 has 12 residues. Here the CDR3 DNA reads TGCAGCGTTGGACTAGTCCAAGAGACCCAGTACTTC. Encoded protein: CSVGLVQETQYF.

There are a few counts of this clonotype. The DNA of the CDR3 is TGTGCCAGCAGCCGTAACGCAGGGGGCAGGGGGACCCAGTACTTC. It yields the protein CASSRNAGGRGTQYF. The chain is built from TRBV5-5 and TRBJ2-5; 8 bases match TRBD1. Germline V CDR1 and CDR2: SGHKS, YYEKEE (reference sequence). This CDR3 spans 15 amino acids. With V trimmed by 4 bases and J by 7 bases, 12 bases remained unmatched.

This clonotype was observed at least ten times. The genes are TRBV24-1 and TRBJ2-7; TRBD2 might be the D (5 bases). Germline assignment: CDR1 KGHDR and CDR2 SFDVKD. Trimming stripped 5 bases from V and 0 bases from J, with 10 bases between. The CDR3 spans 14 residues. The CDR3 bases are TGTGCCACCAGTGGAGGGCCGAGCTCCTACGAGCAGTACTTC. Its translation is CATSGGPSSYEQYF.

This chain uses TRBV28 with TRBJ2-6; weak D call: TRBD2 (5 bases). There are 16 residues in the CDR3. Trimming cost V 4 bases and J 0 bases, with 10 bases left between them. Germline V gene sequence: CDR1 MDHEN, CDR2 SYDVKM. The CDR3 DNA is TGTGCCAGCAGTTCCCCTCGGGACTCTGGGGCCAACGTCCTGACTTTC. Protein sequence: CASSSPRDSGANVLTF.

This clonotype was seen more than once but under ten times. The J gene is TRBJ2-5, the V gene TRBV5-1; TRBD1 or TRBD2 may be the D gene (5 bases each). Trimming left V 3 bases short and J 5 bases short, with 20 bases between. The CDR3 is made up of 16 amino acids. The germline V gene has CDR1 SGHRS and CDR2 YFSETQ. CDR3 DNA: TGCGCCAGCAGCTCCAATCCGGGCCCCGAGGGGGAGACCCAGTACTTC. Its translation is CASSSNPGPEGETQYF.